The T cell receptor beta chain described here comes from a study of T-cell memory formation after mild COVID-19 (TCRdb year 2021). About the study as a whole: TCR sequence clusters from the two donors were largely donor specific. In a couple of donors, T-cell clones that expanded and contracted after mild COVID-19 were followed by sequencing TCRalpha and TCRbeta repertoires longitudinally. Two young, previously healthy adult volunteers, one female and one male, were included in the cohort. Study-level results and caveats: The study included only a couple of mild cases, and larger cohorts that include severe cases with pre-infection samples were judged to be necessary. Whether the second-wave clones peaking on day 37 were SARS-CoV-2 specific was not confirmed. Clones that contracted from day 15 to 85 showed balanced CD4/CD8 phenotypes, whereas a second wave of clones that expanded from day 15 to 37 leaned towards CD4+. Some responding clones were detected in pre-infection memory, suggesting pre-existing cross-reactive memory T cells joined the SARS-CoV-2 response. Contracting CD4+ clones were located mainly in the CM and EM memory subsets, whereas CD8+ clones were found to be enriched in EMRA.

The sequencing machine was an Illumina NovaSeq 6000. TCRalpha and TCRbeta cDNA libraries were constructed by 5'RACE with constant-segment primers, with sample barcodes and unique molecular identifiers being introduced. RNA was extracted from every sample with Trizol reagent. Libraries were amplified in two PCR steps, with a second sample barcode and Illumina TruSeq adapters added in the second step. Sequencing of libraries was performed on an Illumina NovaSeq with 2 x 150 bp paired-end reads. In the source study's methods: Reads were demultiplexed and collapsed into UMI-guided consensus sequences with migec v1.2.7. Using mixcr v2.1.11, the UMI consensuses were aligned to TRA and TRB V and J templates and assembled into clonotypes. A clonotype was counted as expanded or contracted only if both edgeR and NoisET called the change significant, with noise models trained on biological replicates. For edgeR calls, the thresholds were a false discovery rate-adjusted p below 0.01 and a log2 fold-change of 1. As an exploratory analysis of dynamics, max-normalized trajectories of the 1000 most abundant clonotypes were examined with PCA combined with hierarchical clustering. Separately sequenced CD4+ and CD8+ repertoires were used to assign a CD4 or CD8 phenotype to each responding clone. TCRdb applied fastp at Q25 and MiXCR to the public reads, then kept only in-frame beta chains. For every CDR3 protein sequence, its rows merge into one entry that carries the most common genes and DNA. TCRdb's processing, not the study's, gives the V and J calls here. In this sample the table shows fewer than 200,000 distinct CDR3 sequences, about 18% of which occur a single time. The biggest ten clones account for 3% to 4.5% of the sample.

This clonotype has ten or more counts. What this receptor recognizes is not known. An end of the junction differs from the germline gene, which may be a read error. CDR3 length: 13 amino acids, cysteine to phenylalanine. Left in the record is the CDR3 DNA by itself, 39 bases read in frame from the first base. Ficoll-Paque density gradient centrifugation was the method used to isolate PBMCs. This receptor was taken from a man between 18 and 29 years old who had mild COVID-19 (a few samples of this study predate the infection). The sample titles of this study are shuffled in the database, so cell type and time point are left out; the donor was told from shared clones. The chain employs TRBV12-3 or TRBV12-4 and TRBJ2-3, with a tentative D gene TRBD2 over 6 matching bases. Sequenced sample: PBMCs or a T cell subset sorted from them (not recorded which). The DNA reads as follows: TGTGCCAGCAGCTTAGCGGGCACAGATACGCAGTATTTT. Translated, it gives CASSLAGTDTQYF.